The 13 T cell receptor beta chains reported below all come from one sample, sequenced in a study of blood T cell repertoires in COVID-19. TCRdb keeps only in-frame clones here, not all; method: immunoSEQ multiplex PCR. Altogether around 260,000 clones are present, 80% to 85% being singletons, with the ten largest covering 15% to 17%. Input material: peripheral blood. These receptors originate from a person between 65 and 79 years old with COVID-19, enrolled during active disease.

This chain uses TRBV19 with TRBJ2-7; 7 positions agree with TRBD1. Germline V gene lookup returns CDR1 LNHDA and CDR2 SQIVND (reference sequence). The V segment lost 3 bases and the J segment 2 bases; nucleotides outside the gene matches: 10. The CDR3 covers 16 residues. The CDR3 nucleotides read TGTGCCAGTAGTATTAAGGGGGCGAGGGGACCCTACGAGCAGTACTTC. This sequence encodes CASSIKGARGPYEQYF.

This chain uses TRBV2 with TRBJ2-2, with unresolved D. The germline V gene has CDR1 SNHLY and CDR2 FYNNEI. The CDR3 runs 13 residues. V gave up 6 bases and J gave up 4 bases, with 9 bases separating them. CDR3 nucleotide sequence: TGTGCCAGCAGGTCAGCGATCACCGGGGAGCTGTTTTTT. Translation: CASRSAITGELFF.

The gene calls are TRBV3-1 (or the pseudogene TRBV3-2) and TRBJ2-7; 14 positions agree with TRBD2. In germline, CDR1 is LGHDT, CDR2 YNNKEL (reference sequence). The CDR3 sequence is 16 residues long. Trimming cost V 4 bases and J 2 bases; bases outside gene matches: 4. The CDR3 loop reads CASSPRTSGGTYEQYF. The CDR3 bases are TGTGCCAGCAGCCCGAGGACTAGCGGGGGGACCTACGAGCAGTACTTC.

The V gene is TRBV3-1 (or the pseudogene TRBV3-2), the J gene TRBJ1-2; 8 nucleotides match TRBD1. Germline CDR1 LGHDT, CDR2 YNNKEL (reference sequence). The length of the CDR3 is 16 residues. V was clipped by 1 base and J by 8 bases; unmatched bases: 12. This CDR3 is CASSQVTGASAGGYTF. CDR3 bases: TGTGCCAGCAGCCAAGTGACAGGGGCCTCCGCGGGAGGCTACACCTTC.

The chain recombines TRBV29-1 with TRBJ2-2; 8 nucleotides line up with TRBD2. Looked up from germline, CDR1 is SQVTM and CDR2 is ANQGSEA. V lost 6 bases to trimming and J lost 7 bases; unmatched junction nucleotides: 10. This CDR3 region has 14 residues. This CDR3 reads CSVAGAGVVGELFF. The CDR3 nucleotides read TGCAGCGTCGCCGGAGCGGGAGTAGTCGGGGAGCTGTTTTTT.

The chain couples TRBV10-3 to TRBJ2-3; 7 nucleotides agree with TRBD2. V was clipped by 2 bases and J by 0 bases; unmatched bases: 5. The length of the CDR3 is 16 residues. The germline gives CDR1 ENHRY, CDR2 SYGVKD. DNA of the CDR3: TGTGCCATCAGTGAGGAGCGGGGCCCTAGCACAGATACGCAGTATTTT. Encoded protein: CAISEERGPSTDTQYF.

The gene calls are TRBV7-2 and TRBJ2-5; 7 bases agree with TRBD1. The CDR3 extends over 15 amino acids. V shed 3 bases, J shed 3 bases, and the junction held 7 bases outside the gene matches. CDR1 and CDR2 (germline): SGHTA, FQGNSA. CDR3 DNA: TGTGCCAGCAGCTTCCAAAGACAGGGAAAAGAGACCCAGTACTTC. Translation: CASSFQRQGKETQYF.

This clone was counted a single time. The gene calls are TRBV27 and TRBJ1-2, with 8 positions matching TRBD1. CDR1 MNHEY and CDR2 SMNVEV come from the germline V gene (reference sequence). J gave up 2 bases and V 6 bases, and 5 bases lay outside the gene matches. The CDR3 length is 14 residues. CDR3 region: CASRGTGGNYGYTF. CDR3 nucleotide sequence: TGTGCCAGCAGGGGGACAGGTGGGAACTATGGCTACACCTTC.

In its sample, this clone was seen a few times. The V call is TRBV2, the J call TRBJ1-2, with D possibly matching TRBD1 (5 bases). The germline CDR1 and CDR2 sequences are SNHLY and FYNNEI. The CDR3 has 13 amino acids. V was cut by 5 bases and J by 5 bases, with 12 bases left in between. The CDR3 region is CASSRQTAYGYTF. As DNA, the CDR3 is TGTGCCAGCAGTCGACAGACAGCATATGGCTACACCTTC.

The chain has TRBV15 and TRBJ2-3, with D perhaps matching TRBD2 (5 bases). The CDR3 covers 15 residues. Trimming took 0 bases from V and 4 from J, leaving 11 bases between them. The V gene's germline CDR1 is LNHNV and CDR2 YYDKDF (reference sequence). CDR3 amino acids: CATSRDPTEADTQYF. In DNA, the CDR3 is TGTGCCACCAGCAGAGATCCTACGGAGGCAGATACGCAGTATTTT.

This clone was seen a handful of times. This sequence joins TRBV19 and TRBJ2-5, with D unresolved. Germline V gene sequence: CDR1 LNHDA, CDR2 SQIVND (reference sequence). The CDR3 covers 13 residues. Trimming removed 5 bases at V and 0 bases at J, with 7 bases between. The CDR3, as DNA: TGTGCCAGTAGTTCAGTGTACCAAGAGACCCAGTACTTC. Its protein product is CASSSVYQETQYF.

V and J are TRBV6-5 and TRBJ2-7; D uncertain. Germline-derived CDR1 and CDR2 are MNHEY and SVGAGI. This CDR3 contains 14 residues. The V gene lost 0 bases and the J gene lost 5 bases, with 11 bases spanning the gap. CDR3 in amino acids: CASSYSLSENEQYF. For the CDR3, the DNA is TGTGCCAGCAGTTACTCCCTATCGGAGAACGAGCAGTACTTC.

J is TRBJ2-1 and V is TRBV4-1, with 8 bases that match TRBD2. The V and J ends lost 6 bases and 10 bases, in that order; junction bases with no gene match: 14. The CDR3 length is 15 residues. Germline V gives CDR1 MGHRA, CDR2 YSYEKL. The CDR3 here is CASRFTGGASGEQFF. The CDR3 nucleotides read TGCGCCAGCAGGTTTACCGGGGGGGCATCAGGAGAGCAGTTCTTC.